This T cell receptor beta chain was profiled in a study of T cells after yellow fever vaccination. Study background: SMART-Seq v4 Ultra Low Input prepared libraries from low-cell fractions.

CDR1 is SGHRS, CDR2 YFSETQ, per germline. The CDR3 has 14 residues. V was shortened by 0 bases and J by 1 base, with 7 bases between the two germline ends. Comment on this clonotype: Its antigen is unidentified.

Study results and limitations: Clonotypes found in both CD4 and CD8 compartments made up a small share. Contaminants from the bulk population, in the form of abundant clonotypes, could be found in FACS-sorted repertoires.

Via MiXCR, TCRdb re-called the 5' RACE reads, giving one row per CDR3 protein. This sample has about 300,000 distinct CDR3 sequences, with around 8.6% found just once. This sequence joins TRBV5-1 and TRBJ1-1; D call uncertain. This TCR was sampled from a man between 18 and 29 years old who received the YFV17D yellow fever vaccine. Sequencing used CD4+ T cells sorted from PBMCs, obtained 5 days after the yellow fever booster vaccination. CDR3 in DNA: TGCGCCAGCAGCTTGGAACAGCCGAACACTGAAGCTTTCTTT. It is translated as CASSLEQPNTEAFF.